One sample yielded the 16 T cell receptor beta chains listed below, sequenced in a study of blood T cell repertoires in COVID-19. Here immunoSEQ multiplex PCR was the method, and the copy in TCRdb shows in-frame clones only, minus some. Altogether approximately 70,000 clones are present, 75% to 85% being singletons, with the ten largest covering about 20%. The sequenced material came from peripheral blood. These receptors originate from an older man who had recovered from COVID-19.

V gene TRBV7-2 combines with J gene TRBJ1-6; D is perhaps TRBD1 (5 bases). This CDR3 has 15 residues. V lost 5 bases to trimming and J lost 7 bases, with 15 bases between them. CDR1 SGHTA and CDR2 FQGNSA come from the germline V gene. The CDR3 is CASSPGTSRNSPLHF. The CDR3 nucleotides read TGTGCCAGCAGCCCCGGGACTTCCCGAAATTCACCCCTCCACTTT.

The rearrangement joins TRBV12-3 or TRBV12-4 to TRBJ1-6, with 7 bases identical to TRBD1. The CDR3 loop spans 12 amino acids. J gave up 9 bases and V 5 bases, and 1 base lay outside the gene matches. As DNA, the CDR3 is TGTGCCAGCAGTCGACAGGGTTCACCCCTCCACTTT. Protein: CASSRQGSPLHF.

As regards this clone: Distinct nucleotide sequences in the sample also encode this CDR3. V is TRBV7-2 and J is TRBJ2-5, with D possibly TRBD1 on 6 matching bases. The germline V and J ends were trimmed by 5 bases and 2 bases, with 12 bases remaining between them. Germline V gene lookup returns CDR1 SGHTA and CDR2 FQGNSA. The CDR3 runs 14 residues. DNA of the CDR3: TGTGCCAGCAGCCCTGGACAGAGACAAGAGACCCAGTACTTC. This gives the protein CASSPGQRQETQYF.

The chain uses TRBV6-5 and TRBJ1-1, with 9 bases aligning to TRBD1. Germline V gene lookup returns CDR1 MNHEY and CDR2 SVGAGI. J lost 4 bases, V lost 6 bases, and 6 bases had no gene match. CDR3 size: 14 residues. The CDR3 DNA reads TGTGCCAGCAGGCTCGGACAGGGGTCCACTGAAGCTTTCTTT. The encoded protein is CASRLGQGSTEAFF.

This sequence joins TRBV11-2 and TRBJ1-4, with D unclear. From germline, CDR1 is SGHAT and CDR2 FQNNGV. Trimming shortened V by 7 bases and J by 5 bases, and 14 bases separated the two germline ends. This CDR3 has 14 amino acids. The CDR3 nucleotides are TGTGCCAGCACCCGCGGGCAGAGAAATGAAAAACTGTTTTTT. The encoded protein is CASTRGQRNEKLFF.

The gene calls are TRBV28 and TRBJ1-4, with a weak D call TRBD1 (5 bases). The V and J ends lost 6 bases and 0 bases respectively, with 17 bases between them. From germline, CDR1 is MDHEN and CDR2 SYDVKM. The CDR3 has 17 residues. The CDR3 is CASRSTTAVATNEKLFF. CDR3 nucleotide sequence: TGTGCCAGCAGGTCAACGACAGCTGTTGCAACTAATGAAAAACTGTTTTTT.

The chain has TRBV27 and TRBJ1-5, with TRBD1 matching over 7 bases. Germline V gene sequence: CDR1 MNHEY, CDR2 SMNVEV (reference sequence). The CDR3 is 16 residues long. The trim removed 4 bases at V and 5 bases at J, leaving 11 bases unmatched. Here the CDR3 reads CASSSGANRGYQPQHF. The DNA of the CDR3 is TGTGCCAGCAGTTCCGGGGCCAACAGGGGTTATCAGCCCCAGCATTTT.

The V gene is TRBV10-3, the J gene TRBJ2-5, with a possible D match to TRBD1 (5 bases). V dropped 3 bases and J dropped 5 bases, with 10 bases sitting between them. This CDR3 has 13 residues. Germline V gene data show CDR1 as ENHRY and CDR2 as SYGVKD. The CDR3 loop reads CAISDRERETQYF. In DNA form, the CDR3 reads TGTGCCATCAGTGACAGGGAAAGGGAGACCCAGTACTTC.

The CDR3 is CASSESSRGRQETQYF. In DNA form, the CDR3 reads TGCGCCAGCAGTGAGTCCTCACGAGGGAGGCAAGAGACCCAGTACTTC. The J gene is TRBJ2-5, the V gene TRBV10-1, with a weak D call TRBD2 (6 bases). The CDR3 consists of 16 residues. V was pared by 0 bases and J by 2 bases, with 13 bases between. CDR1 is WNHNN and CDR2 is SYGVQD in the germline V gene (reference sequence).

The sample holds a few counts of this clone. This sequence joins TRBV6-6 and TRBJ2-7; 7 bases map to TRBD1. Germline trimming cut 2 bases from V and 6 bases from J; bases unmatched to any gene: 10. The CDR3 is 15 amino acids. CDR1 is MNHNY, CDR2 SVGAGI, per germline (reference sequence). CDR3 bases: TGTGCCAGCAGTTACACAGGGGCGGAGGAGGCCGAGCAGTACTTC. Amino acids: CASSYTGAEEAEQYF.

The chain combines TRBV11-2 with TRBJ2-1; 10 bases line up with TRBD2. Losses at the gene ends were 0 bases for V and 4 bases for J; bases not matched to a gene: 12. The CDR3 is made up of 19 amino acids. Germline V CDR1 and CDR2: SGHAT, FQNNGV. CDR3 DNA: TGTGCCAGCAGCTTAGAAGCTAGCGGGAGACCGGGCCCGTACAATGAGCAGTTCTTC. Its translation is CASSLEASGRPGPYNEQFF.

The gene calls are TRBV18 and TRBJ2-7, with D possibly matching TRBD1 (5 bases). Trimming left V 3 bases short and J 1 base short, with 16 bases between. CDR1 KGHSH and CDR2 LQKENI come from the germline V gene. The CDR3 contains 16 residues. Written as DNA, the CDR3 is TGTGCCAGCTCACCTACTGACAGCGTCAAGTCCTACGAGCAGTACTTC. Its translation is CASSPTDSVKSYEQYF.

V and J are TRBV19 and TRBJ1-4; unclear D gene. Trimming took off 7 bases at V and 0 bases at J, with 9 bases between the two ends. The germline V gene encodes CDR1 LNHDA and CDR2 SQIVND (reference sequence). This CDR3 comprises 14 residues. This chain's CDR3 is CASTPVSTNEKLFF. The CDR3 DNA reads TGTGCCAGTACACCGGTCTCAACTAATGAAAAACTGTTTTTT.

V gene TRBV6-5 combines with J gene TRBJ1-1; 8 bases are a match to TRBD1. Trimming took 7 bases from V and 2 from J; bases not matched to a gene: 6. The CDR3 runs 14 residues. Germline V gives CDR1 MNHEY, CDR2 SVGAGI. The CDR3 DNA sequence: TGTGCCAGCACCTCAGGGGGCCATAACACTGAAGCTTTCTTT. It is translated as CASTSGGHNTEAFF.

The chain employs TRBV7-2 and TRBJ1-1; D remains unclear. The V gene's germline CDR1 is SGHTA and CDR2 FQGNSA. Trimming left V 8 bases short and J 0 bases short, with 13 bases between. The CDR3 spans 14 residues. The CDR3 spells CASLGGMMNTEAFF. The DNA for the CDR3 is TGTGCCAGCCTGGGAGGGATGATGAACACTGAAGCTTTCTTT. The full variable domain, with the rest looked up from reference TRBV7-2 and TRBJ1-1, is GAGVSQSPSNKVTEKGKDVELRCDPISGHTALYWYRQSLGQGLEFLIYFQGNSAPDKSGLPSDRFSAERTGGSVSTLTIQRTQQEDSAVYLCASLGGMMNTEAFFGQGTRLTVV.

This sequence joins TRBV10-3 and TRBJ1-1; TRBD1 matches 7 bases. The CDR3 contains 14 residues. Trimming at V came to 4 bases and at J to 0 bases, leaving 2 bases not matched to a gene. Germline V gene sequence: CDR1 ENHRY, CDR2 SYGVKD. Here the CDR3 DNA reads TGTGCCATCAGTGGGGGACAGATGAACACTGAAGCTTTCTTT. As protein: CAISGGQMNTEAFF.